What follows are 9 T cell receptor beta chains derived from one specimen sequenced in a study of T cells in Graves' hyperthyroidism and ophthalmopathy. Researchers amplified the TCR beta CDR3 regions from RNA transcripts. An initial round of RT-PCR targeting the TCR CDR3 relied on the HTBI primer set. MiXCR, applied by TCRdb to the multiplex PCR reads, yields one record per CDR3 protein. The repertoire includes hundreds of thousands of distinct CDR3 sequences, 35% to 40% of them detected once, and about 9% sits in the top ten. The sample taken for sequencing was blood. These receptors all stem from a man between 18 and 29 years old with Graves' hyperthyroidism.

This clonotype was found once. The gene calls are TRBV9 and TRBJ1-3; D remains ambiguous. The CDR3 sequence is 19 residues long. Trimming pared 3 bases from V and 0 bases from J, leaving 22 bases between. CDR1 is SGDLS, CDR2 YYNGEE, per germline. The CDR3 region is CASSDPREDLQSSGNTIYF. In DNA, the CDR3 is TGTGCCAGCAGCGACCCCCGGGAGGACCTACAGAGCTCTGGAAACACCATATATTTT.

This clonotype has ten or more counts. The V gene is TRBV25-1, the J gene TRBJ1-1, with D hard to call. V lost 4 bases to trimming and J lost 6 bases, with 15 bases between them. The CDR3 is 14 amino acids. In germline, CDR1 is MGHDK, CDR2 SYGVNS. As DNA, the CDR3 is TGTGCCAGCAGTGTAAATACGATTACCGCTGAAGCTTTCTTT. Translation gives CASSVNTITAEAFF.

This clonotype was counted many times. One end of the junction is discordant with germline, which a read error may explain. This sequence joins TRBV5-1 and TRBJ1-5; D perhaps matches TRBD1 (5 bases). CDR3 length equals 14 residues. Germline V CDR1 and CDR2: SGHRS, YFSETQ. Here the CDR3 reads CASSLGGGNQPQHF. CDR3 nucleotide sequence: TGTGCCAGCAGCTTGGGAGGGGGCAATCAGCCCCAGCATTTT.

On this clonotype itself: A much larger clone differs from this one at a single base, so this may be a read error. The chain recombines TRBV15 with TRBJ2-7; D is unresolved. This CDR3 has 13 amino acids. Trimming left V 7 bases short and J 6 bases short, with 16 bases between. The germline V gene has CDR1 LNHNV and CDR2 YYDKDF (reference sequence). CDR3 sequence reads: CATNSNMRPEQYF. The CDR3 bases are TGTGCCACCAACAGCAACATGCGGCCCGAGCAGTACTTC.

This chain joins TRBV6-5 and TRBJ2-5; D call uncertain. The CDR3 spans 14 residues. Germline values: CDR1 MNHEY, CDR2 SVGAGI. V was clipped by 5 bases and J by 1 base, with 11 bases between them. CDR3 residues: CASSPQAFQETQYF. The CDR3 bases are TGTGCCAGCAGTCCGCAGGCATTCCAAGAGACCCAGTACTTC.

There are many counts of this clonotype. V usage is TRBV29-1 and J usage is TRBJ2-7; tentative D call: TRBD1 (6 bases). Between the trimmed V and J ends, which lost 1 base and 0 bases, there was a span of 13 bases. This CDR3 spans 15 amino acids. Germline CDR1 reads SQVTM; CDR2 reads ANQGSEA. CDR3 coding DNA: TGCAGCGTTGAAGGCACAGGGAAAAGCTCCTACGAGCAGTACTTC. Translation: CSVEGTGKSSYEQYF.

This chain joins TRBV7-9 and TRBJ2-7; D perhaps matches TRBD2 (5 bases). Germline CDR1 is SEHNR and CDR2 is FQNEAQ (reference sequence). The length of the CDR3 is 11 residues. The V end lost 10 bases, the J end lost 4 bases, and 11 bases lay between the germline ends. CDR3 in DNA: TGTGCCACCATTCGGGGTTACGAGCAGTACTTC. This codes for CATIRGYEQYF.

This clonotype appeared a few times. The gene calls are TRBV29-1 and TRBJ2-3, with a tentative D call TRBD1 (6 bases). Trimming took 8 bases from V and 0 from J, leaving 18 bases between them. CDR3 length: 15 residues. Germline loops: CDR1 SQVTM, CDR2 ANQGSEA. The CDR3, as DNA: TGCAGCCTCAGATATGGGACACTTAGCACAGATACGCAGTATTTT. Protein: CSLRYGTLSTDTQYF.

Points on this clonotype: A single base separates this from a much larger clone, so it may be a read error. The CDR3 sequence is CSGPGASHERYF. Written as DNA, the CDR3 is TGCAGTGGACCGGGAGCATCCCACGAGCGGTACTTC. This sequence joins TRBV20-1 and TRBJ2-7; TRBD2 is a possible D gene (6 bases). The CDR3 is 12 residues long. Germline CDR1 and CDR2: DFQATT and SNEGSKA (reference sequence).